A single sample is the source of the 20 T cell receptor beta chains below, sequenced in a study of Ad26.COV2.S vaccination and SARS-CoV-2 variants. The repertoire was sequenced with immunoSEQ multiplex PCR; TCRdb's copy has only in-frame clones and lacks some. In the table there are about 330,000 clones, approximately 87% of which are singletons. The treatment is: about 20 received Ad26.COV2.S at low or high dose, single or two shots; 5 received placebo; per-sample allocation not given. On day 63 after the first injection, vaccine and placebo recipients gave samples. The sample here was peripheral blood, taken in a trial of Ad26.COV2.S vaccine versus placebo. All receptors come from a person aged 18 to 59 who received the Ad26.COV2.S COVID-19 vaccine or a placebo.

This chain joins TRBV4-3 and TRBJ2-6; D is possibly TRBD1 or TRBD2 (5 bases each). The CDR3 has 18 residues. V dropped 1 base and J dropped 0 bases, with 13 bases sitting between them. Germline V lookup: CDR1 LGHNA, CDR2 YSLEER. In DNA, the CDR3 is TGCGCCAGCAGCCAAGTCGGGACCGCCCGCTCTGGGGCCAACGTCCTGACTTTC. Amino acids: CASSQVGTARSGANVLTF.

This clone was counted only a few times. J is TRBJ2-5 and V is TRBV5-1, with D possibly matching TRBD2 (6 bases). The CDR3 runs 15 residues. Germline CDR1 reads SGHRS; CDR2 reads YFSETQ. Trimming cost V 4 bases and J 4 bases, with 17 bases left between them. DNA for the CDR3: TGCGCCAGCAGCCCCCTGGAGGGGCTGGGAGAGACCCAGTACTTC. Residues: CASSPLEGLGETQYF.

CDR3 loop: CASSPGTGPYNEQFF. In nucleotides, the CDR3 is TGTGCCAGCTCACCGGGGACAGGGCCCTACAATGAGCAGTTCTTC. The rearrangement links TRBV18 to TRBJ2-1, with 9 bases matching TRBD1. This CDR3 spans 15 amino acids. J was trimmed by 2 bases and V by 3 bases; bases with no gene match: 2. Germline loops: CDR1 KGHSH, CDR2 LQKENI.

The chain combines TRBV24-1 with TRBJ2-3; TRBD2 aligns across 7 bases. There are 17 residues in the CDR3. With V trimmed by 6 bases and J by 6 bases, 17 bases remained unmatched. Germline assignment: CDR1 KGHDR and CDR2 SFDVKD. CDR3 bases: TGTGCCACCAGTCCAGGGATCTTGGGAGGGTACCCGGATACGCAGTATTTT. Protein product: CATSPGILGGYPDTQYF.

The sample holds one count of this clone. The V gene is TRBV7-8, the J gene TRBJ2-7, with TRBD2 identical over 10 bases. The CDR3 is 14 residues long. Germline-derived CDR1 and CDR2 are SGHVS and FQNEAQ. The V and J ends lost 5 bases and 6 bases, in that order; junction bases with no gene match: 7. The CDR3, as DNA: TGTGCCAGCAGCCCCAGGACTAGCGGAGGCGAGCAGTACGTC. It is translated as CASSPRTSGGEQYV.

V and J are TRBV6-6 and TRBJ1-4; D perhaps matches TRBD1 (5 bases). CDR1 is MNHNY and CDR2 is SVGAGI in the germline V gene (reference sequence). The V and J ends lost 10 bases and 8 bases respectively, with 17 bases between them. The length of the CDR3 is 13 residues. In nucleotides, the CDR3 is TGTGCCACCTCCCCGGGGCTAGGAGAAAAACTGTTTTTT. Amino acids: CATSPGLGEKLFF.

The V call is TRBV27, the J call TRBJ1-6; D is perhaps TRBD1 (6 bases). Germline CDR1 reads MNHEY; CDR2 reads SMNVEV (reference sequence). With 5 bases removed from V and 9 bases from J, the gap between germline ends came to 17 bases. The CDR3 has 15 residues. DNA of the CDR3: TGTGCCAGCAGTCTGACGGGAGGGGGGGTTTCACCCCTCCACTTT. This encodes CASSLTGGGVSPLHF.

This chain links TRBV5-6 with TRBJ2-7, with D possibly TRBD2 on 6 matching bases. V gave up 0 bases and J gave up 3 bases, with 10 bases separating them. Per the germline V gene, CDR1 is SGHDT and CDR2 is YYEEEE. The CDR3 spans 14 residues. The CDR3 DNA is TGTGCCAGCAGCTTGGGAGGGGACTTCTACGAGCAGTACTTC. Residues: CASSLGGDFYEQYF.

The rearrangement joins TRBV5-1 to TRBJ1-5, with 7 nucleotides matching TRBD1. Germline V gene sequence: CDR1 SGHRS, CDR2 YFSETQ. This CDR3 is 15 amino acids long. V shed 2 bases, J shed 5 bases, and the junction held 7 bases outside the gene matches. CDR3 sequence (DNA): TGCGCCAGCAGCTTTACAGGGGCGAGGGATCAGCCCCAGCATTTT. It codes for CASSFTGARDQPQHF.

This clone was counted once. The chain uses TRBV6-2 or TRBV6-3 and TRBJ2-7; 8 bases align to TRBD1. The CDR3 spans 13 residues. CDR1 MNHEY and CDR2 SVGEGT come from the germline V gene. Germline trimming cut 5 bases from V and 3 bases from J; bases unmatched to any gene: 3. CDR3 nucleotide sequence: TGTGCCAGCAGTAGACAGGGGCGCTACGAGCAGTACGTC. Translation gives CASSRQGRYEQYV.

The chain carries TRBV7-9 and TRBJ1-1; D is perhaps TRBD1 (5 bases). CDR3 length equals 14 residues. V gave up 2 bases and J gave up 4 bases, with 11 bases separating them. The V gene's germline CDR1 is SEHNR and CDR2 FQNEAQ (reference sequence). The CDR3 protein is CASSLQGRATEAFF. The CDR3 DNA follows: TGTGCCAGCAGCTTACAGGGCCGAGCCACTGAAGCTTTCTTT. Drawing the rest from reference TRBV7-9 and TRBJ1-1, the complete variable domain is DTGVSQNPRHKITKRGQNVTFRCDPISEHNRLYWYRQTLGQGPEFLTYFQNEAQLEKSRLLSDRFSAERPKGSFSTLEIQRTEQGDSAMYLCASSLQGRATEAFFGQGTRLTVV.

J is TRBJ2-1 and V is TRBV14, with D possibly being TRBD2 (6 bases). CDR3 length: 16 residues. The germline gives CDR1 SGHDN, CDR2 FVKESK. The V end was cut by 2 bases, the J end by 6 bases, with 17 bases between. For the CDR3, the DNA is TGTGCCAGCAGCCAAATATCCGGAGGGCTCGGCAATGAGCAGTTCTTC. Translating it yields CASSQISGGLGNEQFF.

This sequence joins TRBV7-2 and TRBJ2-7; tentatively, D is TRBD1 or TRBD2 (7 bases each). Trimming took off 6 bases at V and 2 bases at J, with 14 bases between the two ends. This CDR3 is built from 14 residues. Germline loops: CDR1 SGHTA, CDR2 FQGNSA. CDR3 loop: CASSEGGGPYEQYF. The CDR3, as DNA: TGTGCCAGCAGTGAGGGAGGGGGCCCCTACGAGCAGTACTTC. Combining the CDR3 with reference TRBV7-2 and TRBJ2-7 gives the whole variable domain GAGVSQSPSNKVTEKGKDVELRCDPISGHTALYWYRQSLGQGLEFLIYFQGNSAPDKSGLPSDRFSAERTGGSVSTLTIQRTQQEDSAVYLCASSEGGGPYEQYFGPGTRLTVT.

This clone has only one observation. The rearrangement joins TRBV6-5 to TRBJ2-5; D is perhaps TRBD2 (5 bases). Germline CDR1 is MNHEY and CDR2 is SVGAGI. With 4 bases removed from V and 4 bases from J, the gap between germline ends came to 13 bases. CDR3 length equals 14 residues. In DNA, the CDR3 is TGTGCCAGCAGTTTAGGAGGCCTTTTAGAGACCCAGTACTTC. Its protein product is CASSLGGLLETQYF.

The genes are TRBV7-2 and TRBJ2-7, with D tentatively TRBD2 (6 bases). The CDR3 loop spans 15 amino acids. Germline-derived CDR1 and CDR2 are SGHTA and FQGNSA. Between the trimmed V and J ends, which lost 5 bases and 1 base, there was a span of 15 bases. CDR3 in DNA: TGTGCCAGCAGCCTTGGCCTAGGAGGGTCCTACGAGCAGTACTTC. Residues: CASSLGLGGSYEQYF.

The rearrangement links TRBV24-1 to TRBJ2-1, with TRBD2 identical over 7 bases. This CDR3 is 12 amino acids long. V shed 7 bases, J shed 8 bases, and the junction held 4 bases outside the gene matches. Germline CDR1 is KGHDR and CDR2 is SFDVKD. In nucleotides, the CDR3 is TGTGCCACCAGCGGCGGGAGTTATGAGCAGTTCTTC. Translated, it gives CATSGGSYEQFF.

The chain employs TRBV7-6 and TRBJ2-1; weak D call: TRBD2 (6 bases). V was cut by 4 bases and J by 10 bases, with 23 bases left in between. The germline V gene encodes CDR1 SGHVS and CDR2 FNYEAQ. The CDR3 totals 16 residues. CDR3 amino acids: CASSSLMAYSREEQFF. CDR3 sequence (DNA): TGTGCCAGCAGCTCACTTATGGCCTATTCTCGGGAGGAGCAGTTCTTC.

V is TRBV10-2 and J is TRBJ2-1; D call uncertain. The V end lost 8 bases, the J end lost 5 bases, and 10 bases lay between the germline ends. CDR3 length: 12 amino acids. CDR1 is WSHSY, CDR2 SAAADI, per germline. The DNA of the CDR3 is TGCGCCAGCTCCTGGGCCGACAATGAGCAGTTCTTC. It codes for CASSWADNEQFF.

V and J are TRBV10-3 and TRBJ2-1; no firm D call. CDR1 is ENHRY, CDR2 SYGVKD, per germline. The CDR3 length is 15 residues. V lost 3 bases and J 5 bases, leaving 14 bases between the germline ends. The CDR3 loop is CAISEGYDPNNEQFF. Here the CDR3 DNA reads TGTGCCATCAGTGAAGGGTACGACCCAAACAATGAGCAGTTCTTC.

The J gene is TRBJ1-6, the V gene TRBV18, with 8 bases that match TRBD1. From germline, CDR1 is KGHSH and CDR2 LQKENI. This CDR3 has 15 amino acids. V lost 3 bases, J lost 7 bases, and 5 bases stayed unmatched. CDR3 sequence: CASSPGQGRNSPLHF. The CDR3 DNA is TGTGCCAGCTCACCCGGACAGGGAAGGAATTCACCCCTCCACTTT. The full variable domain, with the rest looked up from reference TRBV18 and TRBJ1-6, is NAGVMQNPRHLVRRRGQEARLRCSPMKGHSHVYWYRQLPEEGLKFMVYLQKENIIDESGMPKERFSAEFPKEGPSILRIQQVVRGDSAAYFCASSPGQGRNSPLHFGNGTRLTVT.